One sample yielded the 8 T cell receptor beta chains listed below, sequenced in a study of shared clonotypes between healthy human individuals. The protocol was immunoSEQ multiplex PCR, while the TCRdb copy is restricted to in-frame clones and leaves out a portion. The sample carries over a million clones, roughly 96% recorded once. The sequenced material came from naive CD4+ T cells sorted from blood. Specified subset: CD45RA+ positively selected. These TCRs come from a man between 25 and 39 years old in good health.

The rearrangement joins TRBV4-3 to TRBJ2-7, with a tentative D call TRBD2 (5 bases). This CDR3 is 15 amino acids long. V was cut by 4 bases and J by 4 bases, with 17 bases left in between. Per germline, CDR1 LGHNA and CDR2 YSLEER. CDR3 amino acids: CASSLSGGLTYEQYF. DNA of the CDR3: TGCGCCAGCAGCCTATCCGGAGGACTGACATACGAGCAGTACTTC.

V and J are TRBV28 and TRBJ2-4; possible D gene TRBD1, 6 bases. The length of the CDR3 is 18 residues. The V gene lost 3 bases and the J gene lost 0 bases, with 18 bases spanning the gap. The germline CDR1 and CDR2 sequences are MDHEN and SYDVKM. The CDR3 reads CASSFGSGGQLAKNIQYF. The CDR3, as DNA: TGTGCCAGCAGTTTTGGGTCGGGCGGACAGCTAGCCAAAAACATTCAGTACTTC.

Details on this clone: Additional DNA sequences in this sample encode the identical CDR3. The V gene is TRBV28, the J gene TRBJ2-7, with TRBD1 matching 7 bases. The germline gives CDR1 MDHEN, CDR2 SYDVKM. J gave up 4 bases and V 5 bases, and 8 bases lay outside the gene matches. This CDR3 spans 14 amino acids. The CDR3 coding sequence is TGTGCCAGCAGTCCTCCGGGACAGAGTTACGAGCAGTACTTC. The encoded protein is CASSPPGQSYEQYF.

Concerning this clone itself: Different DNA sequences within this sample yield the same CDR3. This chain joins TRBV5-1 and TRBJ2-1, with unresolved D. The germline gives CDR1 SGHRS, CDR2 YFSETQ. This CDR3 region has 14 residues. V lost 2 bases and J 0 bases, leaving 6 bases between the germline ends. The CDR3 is CASSLLSSYNEQFF. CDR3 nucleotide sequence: TGCGCCAGCAGCTTACTCAGCTCCTACAATGAGCAGTTCTTC.

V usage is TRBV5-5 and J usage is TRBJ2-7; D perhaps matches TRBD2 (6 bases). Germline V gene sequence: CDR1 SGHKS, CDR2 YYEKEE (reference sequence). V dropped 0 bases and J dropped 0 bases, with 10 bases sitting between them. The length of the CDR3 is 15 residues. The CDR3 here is CASSLDTGSSYEQYF. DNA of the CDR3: TGTGCCAGCAGCTTGGATACCGGGAGCTCCTACGAGCAGTACTTC.

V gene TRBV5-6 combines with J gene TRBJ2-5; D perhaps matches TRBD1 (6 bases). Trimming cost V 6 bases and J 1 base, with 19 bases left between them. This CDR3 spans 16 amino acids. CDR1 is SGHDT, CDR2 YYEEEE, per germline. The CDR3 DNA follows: TGTGCCAGCACACCCAATACCGGGACACGCCAAGAGACCCAGTACTTC. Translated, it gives CASTPNTGTRQETQYF.

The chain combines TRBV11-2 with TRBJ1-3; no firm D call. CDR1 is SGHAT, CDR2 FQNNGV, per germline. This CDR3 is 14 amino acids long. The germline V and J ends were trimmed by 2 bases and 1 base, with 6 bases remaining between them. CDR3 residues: CASSLRLSGNTIYF. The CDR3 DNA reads TGTGCCAGCAGCTTACGATTGTCTGGAAACACCATATATTTT.

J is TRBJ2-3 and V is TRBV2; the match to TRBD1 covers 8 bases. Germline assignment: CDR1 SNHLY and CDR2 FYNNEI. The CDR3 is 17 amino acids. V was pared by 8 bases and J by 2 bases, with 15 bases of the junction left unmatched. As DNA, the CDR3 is TGTGCCAGCTTCTTCACCCCGGACAGGGTGCACACAGATACGCAGTATTTT. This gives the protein CASFFTPDRVHTDTQYF.